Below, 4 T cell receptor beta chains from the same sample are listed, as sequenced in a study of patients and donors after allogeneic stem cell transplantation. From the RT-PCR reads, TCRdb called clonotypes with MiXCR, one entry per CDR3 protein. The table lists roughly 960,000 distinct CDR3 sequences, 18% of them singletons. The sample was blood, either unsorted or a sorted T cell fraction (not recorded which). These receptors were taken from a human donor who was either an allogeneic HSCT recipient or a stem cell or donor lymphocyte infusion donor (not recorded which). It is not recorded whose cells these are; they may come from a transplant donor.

CDR3 bases: TGCAGTGCTAGGGGCCTTGAGACTGAAGCTTTCTTT. Its protein product is CSARGLETEAFF. This chain uses TRBV20-1 with TRBJ1-1; unclear D gene. Germline CDR1 DFQATT, CDR2 SNEGSKA (reference sequence). The CDR3 has 12 amino acids. Trimming left V 3 bases short and J 5 bases short, with 10 bases between.

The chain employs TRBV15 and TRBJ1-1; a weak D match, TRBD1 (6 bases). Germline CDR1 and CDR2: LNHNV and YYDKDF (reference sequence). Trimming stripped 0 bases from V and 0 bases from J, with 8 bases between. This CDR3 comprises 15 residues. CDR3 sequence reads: CATSRDRGVNTEAFF. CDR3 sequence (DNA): TGTGCCACCAGCAGAGATAGGGGGGTGAACACTGAAGCTTTCTTT. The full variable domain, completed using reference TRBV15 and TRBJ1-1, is DAMVIQNPRYQVTQFGKPVTLSCSQTLNHNVMYWYQQKSSQAPKLLFHYYDKDFNNEADTPDNFQSRRPNTSFCFLDIRSPGLGDTAMYLCATSRDRGVNTEAFFGQGTRLTVV.

The CDR3: CASSPQINYGYTF. CDR3 sequence (DNA): TGTGCCAGCAGTCCACAGATAAACTATGGCTACACCTTC. The chain joins TRBV6-1 to TRBJ1-2, with D unclear. The ends were cut back, 5 bases at V and 2 bases at J, with 9 bases in the middle. Germline lookup yields CDR1 MNHNS and CDR2 SASEGT. The CDR3 runs 13 residues.

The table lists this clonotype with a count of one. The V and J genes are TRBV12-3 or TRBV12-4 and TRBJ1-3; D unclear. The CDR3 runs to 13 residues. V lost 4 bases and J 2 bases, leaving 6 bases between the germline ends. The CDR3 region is CASSWAPGNTIYF. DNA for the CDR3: TGTGCCAGCAGTTGGGCCCCTGGAAACACCATATATTTT.